This TCR beta chain came from a study of blood T cell repertoires in COVID-19. On the study more broadly: From the United States, Italy and Spain came samples of acute and convalescent COVID-19. T cells, B-cell-depleted T cells, or PBMCs supplied cDNA or gDNA.

CDR3 size: 14 residues. Germline CDR1 and CDR2: SGHRS and YFSETQ. V lost 4 bases, J lost 4 bases, and 7 bases stayed unmatched. Using immunoSEQ multiplex PCR, the repertoire was profiled, and TCRdb retains in-frame clones only, with some absent. The data contain roughly 220,000 clones, around 80% of them singletons. Assignment of participants to cohorts was predicated upon participant-reported clinical history. Recovery meant two consecutive negative NP/OP PCR tests, professional clearance, or resolved symptoms. The TCR comes from a man in his forties who had recovered from COVID-19. Sequencing input: PBMCs or T cells enriched from blood (not recorded which). The V gene is TRBV5-1, the J gene TRBJ1-1, with TRBD1 identical over 7 bases. Here the CDR3 reads CASSRTEGATEAFF. The CDR3 DNA reads TGCGCCAGCAGCCGAACGGAGGGGGCCACTGAAGCTTTCTTT.